This T cell receptor (beta chain) was obtained from a study of blood T cell repertoires in COVID-19. The overall study: COVID-19 samples from acute and convalescent phases originated in the United States, Italy and Spain. PBMCs, B-cell-depleted T cells, or T cells provided the cDNA or gDNA that made up the material.

How the authors handled the data: Amplification of reference gene primers was used by the study to estimate nucleated cell counts. Profiling relied on immunoSEQ multiplex PCR, and the TCRdb table lists in-frame clones only, not all of them. That table is the source of V, J and clone size, and D and trimming were worked out from the DNA. This table holds tens of thousands of clones, roughly 78% found once. The germline gives CDR1 KGHSH, CDR2 LQKENI. V lost 0 bases, J lost 0 bases, and 4 bases stayed unmatched. CDR3 length equals 19 residues. The clonotype comes from a man aged 60 to 69 with active or convalescent COVID-19. Sequenced material: peripheral blood. The chain recombines TRBV18 with TRBJ2-1; TRBD2 aligns across 14 bases. CDR3 DNA sequence: TGTGCCAGCTCACCACCCGGGACTAGCGGGGGTAGCTCCTACAATGAGCAGTTCTTC. This encodes CASSPPGTSGGSSYNEQFF.